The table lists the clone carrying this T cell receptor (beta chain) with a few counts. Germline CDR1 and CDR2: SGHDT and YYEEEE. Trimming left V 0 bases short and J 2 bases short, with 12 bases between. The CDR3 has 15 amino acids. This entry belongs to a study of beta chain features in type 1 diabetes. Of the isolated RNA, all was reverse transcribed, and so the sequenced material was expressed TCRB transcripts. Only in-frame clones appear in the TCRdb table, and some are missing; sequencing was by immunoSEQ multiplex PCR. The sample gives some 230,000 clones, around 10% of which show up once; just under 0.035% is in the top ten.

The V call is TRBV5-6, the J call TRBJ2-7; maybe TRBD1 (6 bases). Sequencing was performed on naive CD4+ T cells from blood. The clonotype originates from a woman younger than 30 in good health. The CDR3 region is CASSLDGRGAYEQYF. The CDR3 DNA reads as TGTGCCAGCAGCTTGGATGGCAGGGGTGCCTACGAGCAGTACTTC. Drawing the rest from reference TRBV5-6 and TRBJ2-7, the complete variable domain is DAGVTQSPTHLIKTRGQQVTLRCSPKSGHDTVSWYQQALGQGPQFIFQYYEEEERQRGNFPDRFSGHQFPNYSSELNVNALLLGDSALYLCASSLDGRGAYEQYFGPGTRLTVT.